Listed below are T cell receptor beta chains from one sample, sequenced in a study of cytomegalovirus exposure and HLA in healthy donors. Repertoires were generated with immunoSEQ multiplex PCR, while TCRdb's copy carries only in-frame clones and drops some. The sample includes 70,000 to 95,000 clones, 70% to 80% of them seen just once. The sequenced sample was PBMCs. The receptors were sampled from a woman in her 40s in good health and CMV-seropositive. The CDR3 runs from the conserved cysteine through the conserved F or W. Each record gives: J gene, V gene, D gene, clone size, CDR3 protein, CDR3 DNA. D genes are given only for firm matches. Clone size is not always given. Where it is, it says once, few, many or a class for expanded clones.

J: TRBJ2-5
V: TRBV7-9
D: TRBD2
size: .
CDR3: CASRHTSGRAEETQYF
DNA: TGTGCCAGCAGACATACGAGCGGGAGGGCCGAAGAGACCCAGTACTTC

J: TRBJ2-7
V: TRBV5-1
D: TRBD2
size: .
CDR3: CASSFTIDTSGSYEQYF
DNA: TGCGCCAGCAGCTTCACAATTGACACTAGCGGCTCCTACGAGCAGTACTTC

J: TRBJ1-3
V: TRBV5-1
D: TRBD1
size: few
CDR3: CASSNVGQGHLSSGNTIYF
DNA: TGCGCCAGCTCTAATGTCGGACAGGGACATCTAAGCTCTGGAAACACCATATATTTT

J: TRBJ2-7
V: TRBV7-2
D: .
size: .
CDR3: CASSKGGGSSYEQYF
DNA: TGTGCCAGCAGCAAAGGGGGGGGAAGCTCCTACGAGCAGTACTTC

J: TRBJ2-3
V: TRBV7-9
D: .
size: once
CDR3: CASTPRRFGGDTQYF
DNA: TGTGCCAGCACCCCTCGGCGATTTGGAGGGGATACGCAGTATTTT

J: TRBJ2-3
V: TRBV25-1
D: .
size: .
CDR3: CASTYSGSLNTQYF
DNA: TGTGCCAGCACCTATAGCGGCTCCCTGAATACGCAGTATTTT

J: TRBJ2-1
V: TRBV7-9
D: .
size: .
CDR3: CASSLHPGEQFF
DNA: TGTGCCAGCAGCTTACACCCGGGTGAGCAGTTCTTC

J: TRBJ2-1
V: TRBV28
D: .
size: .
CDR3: CASSSQGPSSYNEQFF
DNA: TGTGCCAGCAGTTCTCAGGGGCCGAGCTCCTACAATGAGCAGTTCTTC

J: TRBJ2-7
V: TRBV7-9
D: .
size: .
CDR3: CASSPAYEQYF
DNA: TGTGCCAGCAGCCCAGCCTACGAGCAGTACTTC

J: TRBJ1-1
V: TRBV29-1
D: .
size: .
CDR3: CSLRGGTEAFF
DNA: TGCAGTCTTAGGGGAGGCACTGAAGCTTTCTTT

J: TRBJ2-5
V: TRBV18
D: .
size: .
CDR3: CASSPPGETQYF
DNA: TGTGCCAGCTCACCACCCGGAGAGACCCAGTACTTC

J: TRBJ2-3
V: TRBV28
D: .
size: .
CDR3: CASSTPGRMADTQYF
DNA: TGTGCCAGCAGCACGCCAGGGCGTATGGCAGATACGCAGTATTTT

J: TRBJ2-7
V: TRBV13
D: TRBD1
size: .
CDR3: CASSFRDRGYEQYF
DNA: TGTGCCAGCAGCTTCCGGGACAGGGGCTACGAGCAGTACTTC

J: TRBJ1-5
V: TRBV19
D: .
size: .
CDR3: CASTRARSGGNQPQHF
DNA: TGTGCCAGTACCCGGGCCCGGTCAGGGGGCAATCAGCCCCAGCATTTT

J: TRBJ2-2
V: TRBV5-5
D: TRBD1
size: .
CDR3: CASSFQTLTGGLTGELFF
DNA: TGTGCCAGCAGCTTCCAGACTTTGACAGGGGGCCTCACCGGGGAGCTGTTTTTT